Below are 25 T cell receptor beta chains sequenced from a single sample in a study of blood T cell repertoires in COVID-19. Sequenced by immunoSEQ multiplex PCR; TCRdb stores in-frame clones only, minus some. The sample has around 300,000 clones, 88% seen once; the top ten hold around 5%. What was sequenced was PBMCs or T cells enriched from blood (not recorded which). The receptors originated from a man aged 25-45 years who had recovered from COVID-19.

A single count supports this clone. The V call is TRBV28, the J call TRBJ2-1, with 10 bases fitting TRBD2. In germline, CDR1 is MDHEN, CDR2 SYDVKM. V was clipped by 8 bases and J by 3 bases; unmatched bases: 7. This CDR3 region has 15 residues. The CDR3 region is CASLRSGGFYNEQFF. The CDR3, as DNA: TGTGCCAGCCTCCGTAGCGGGGGGTTCTACAATGAGCAGTTCTTC. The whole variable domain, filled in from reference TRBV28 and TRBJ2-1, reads DVKVTQSSRYLVKRTGEKVFLECVQDMDHENMFWYRQDPGLGLRLIYFSYDVKMKEKGDIPEGYSVSREKKERFSLILESASTNQTSMYLCASLRSGGFYNEQFFGPGTRLTVL.

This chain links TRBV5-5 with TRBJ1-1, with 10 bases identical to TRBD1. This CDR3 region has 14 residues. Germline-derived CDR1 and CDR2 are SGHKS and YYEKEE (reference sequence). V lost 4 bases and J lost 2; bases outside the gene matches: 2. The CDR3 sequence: CASSRDRGNTEAFF. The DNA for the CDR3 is TGTGCCAGCAGCCGGGACAGGGGAAACACTGAAGCTTTCTTT. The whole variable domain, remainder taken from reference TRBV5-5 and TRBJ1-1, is DAGVTQSPTHLIKTRGQQVTLRCSPISGHKSVSWYQQVLGQGPQFIFQYYEKEERGRGNFPDRFSARQFPNYSSELNVNALLLGDSALYLCASSRDRGNTEAFFGQGTRLTVV.

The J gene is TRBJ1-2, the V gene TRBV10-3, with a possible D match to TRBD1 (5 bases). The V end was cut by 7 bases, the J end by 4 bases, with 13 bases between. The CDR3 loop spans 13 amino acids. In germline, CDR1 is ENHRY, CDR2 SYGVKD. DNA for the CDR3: TGTGCCATCACCGCAGACAGTGGCTATGGCTACACCTTC. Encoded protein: CAITADSGYGYTF.

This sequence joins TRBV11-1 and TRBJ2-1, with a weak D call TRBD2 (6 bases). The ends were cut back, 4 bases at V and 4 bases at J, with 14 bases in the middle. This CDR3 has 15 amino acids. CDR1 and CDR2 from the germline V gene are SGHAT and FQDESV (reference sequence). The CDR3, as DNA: TGTGCCAGCAGCTCGGGCGGGGTGTATTACAATGAGCAGTTCTTC. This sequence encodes CASSSGGVYYNEQFF.

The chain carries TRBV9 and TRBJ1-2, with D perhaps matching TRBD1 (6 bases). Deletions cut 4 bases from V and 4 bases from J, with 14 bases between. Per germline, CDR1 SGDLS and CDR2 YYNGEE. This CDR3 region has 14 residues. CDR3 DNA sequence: TGTGCCAGCAGCCCCACAGGGTTAAGCTATGGCTACACCTTC. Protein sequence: CASSPTGLSYGYTF. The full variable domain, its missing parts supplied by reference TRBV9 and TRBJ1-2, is DSGVTQTPKHLITATGQRVTLRCSPRSGDLSVYWYQQSLDQGLQFLIQYYNGEERAKGNILERFSAQQFPDLHSELNLSSLELGDSALYFCASSPTGLSYGYTFGSGTRLTVV.

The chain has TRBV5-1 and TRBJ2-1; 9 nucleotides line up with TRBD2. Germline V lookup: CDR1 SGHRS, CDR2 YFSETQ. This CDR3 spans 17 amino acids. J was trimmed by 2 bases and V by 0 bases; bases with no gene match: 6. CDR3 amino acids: CASSLGTSDITYNEQFF. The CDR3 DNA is TGCGCCAGCAGCTTGGGGACTAGCGACATAACCTACAATGAGCAGTTCTTC.

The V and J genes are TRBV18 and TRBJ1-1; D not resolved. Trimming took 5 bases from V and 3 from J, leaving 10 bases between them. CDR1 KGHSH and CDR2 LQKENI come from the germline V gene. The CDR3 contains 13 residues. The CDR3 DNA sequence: TGTGCCAGCTCATTTGACACTTACACTGAAGCTTTCTTT. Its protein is CASSFDTYTEAFF.

CDR3 residues: CASSLAIGKNQPQHF. The CDR3 DNA reads TGTGCCAGCAGCTTAGCGATCGGGAAGAATCAGCCCCAGCATTTT. J is TRBJ1-5 and V is TRBV7-9; no definite D call. Per germline, CDR1 SEHNR and CDR2 FQNEAQ (reference sequence). This CDR3 is 15 amino acids long. V lost 0 bases and J lost 4, with 10 bases in between. Variable domain in full (rest from reference TRBV7-9 and TRBJ1-5): DTGVSQNPRHKITKRGQNVTFRCDPISEHNRLYWYRQTLGQGPEFLTYFQNEAQLEKSRLLSDRFSAERPKGSFSTLEIQRTEQGDSAMYLCASSLAIGKNQPQHFGDGTRLSIL.

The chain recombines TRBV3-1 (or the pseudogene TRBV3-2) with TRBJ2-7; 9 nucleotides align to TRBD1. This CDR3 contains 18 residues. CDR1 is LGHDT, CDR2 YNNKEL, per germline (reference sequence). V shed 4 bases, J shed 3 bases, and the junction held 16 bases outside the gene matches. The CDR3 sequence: CASSLEGEIGTGLYEQYF. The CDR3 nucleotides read TGTGCCAGCAGCCTAGAGGGGGAGATTGGGACAGGGCTCTACGAGCAGTACTTC.

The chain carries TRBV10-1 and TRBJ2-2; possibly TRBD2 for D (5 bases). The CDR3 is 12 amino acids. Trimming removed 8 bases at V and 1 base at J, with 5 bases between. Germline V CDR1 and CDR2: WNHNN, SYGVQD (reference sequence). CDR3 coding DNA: TGCGCCAGCGGGAGGAACACCGGGGAGCTGTTTTTT. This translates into CASGRNTGELFF.

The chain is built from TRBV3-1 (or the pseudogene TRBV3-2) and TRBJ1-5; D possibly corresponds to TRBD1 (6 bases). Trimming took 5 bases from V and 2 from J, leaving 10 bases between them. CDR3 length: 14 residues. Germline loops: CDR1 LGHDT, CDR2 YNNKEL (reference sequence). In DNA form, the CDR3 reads TGTGCCAGCAGCTCAGGGGCGGGCAATCAGCCCCAGCATTTT. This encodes CASSSGAGNQPQHF.

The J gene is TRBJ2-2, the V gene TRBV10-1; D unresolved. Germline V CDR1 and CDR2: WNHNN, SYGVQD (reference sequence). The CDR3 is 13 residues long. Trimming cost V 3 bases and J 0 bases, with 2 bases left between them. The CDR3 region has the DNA TGCGCCAGCAGTGACGCGAACACCGGGGAGCTGTTTTTT. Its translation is CASSDANTGELFF.

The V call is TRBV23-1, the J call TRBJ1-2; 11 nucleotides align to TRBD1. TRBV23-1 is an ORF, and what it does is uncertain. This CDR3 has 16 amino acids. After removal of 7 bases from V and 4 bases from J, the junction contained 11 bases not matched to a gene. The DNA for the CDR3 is TGCGCCAGCACGTGCCCCGGGACAGGGGGTTCCTATGGCTACACCTTC. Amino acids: CASTCPGTGGSYGYTF.

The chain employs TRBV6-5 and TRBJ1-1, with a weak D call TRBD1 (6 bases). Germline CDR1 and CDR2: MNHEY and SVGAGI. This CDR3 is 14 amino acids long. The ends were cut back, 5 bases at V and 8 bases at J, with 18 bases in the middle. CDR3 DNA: TGTGCCAGCAGTCCCTACCAACAGGGTTTGGAAGCTTTCTTT. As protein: CASSPYQQGLEAFF.

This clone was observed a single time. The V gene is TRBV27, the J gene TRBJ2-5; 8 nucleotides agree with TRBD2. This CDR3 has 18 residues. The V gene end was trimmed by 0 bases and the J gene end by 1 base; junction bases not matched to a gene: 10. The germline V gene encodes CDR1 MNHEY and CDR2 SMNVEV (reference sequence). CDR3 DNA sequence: TGTGCCAGCAGTTTATCCACGTTTAGCGGGGCTTCCCAAGAGACCCAGTACTTC. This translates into CASSLSTFSGASQETQYF.

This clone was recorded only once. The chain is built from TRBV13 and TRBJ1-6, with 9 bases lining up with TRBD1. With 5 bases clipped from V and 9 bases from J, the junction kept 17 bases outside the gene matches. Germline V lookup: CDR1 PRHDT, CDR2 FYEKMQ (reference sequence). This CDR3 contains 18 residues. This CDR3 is CASSPGTGPITRASPLHF. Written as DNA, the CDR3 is TGTGCCAGCAGCCCCGGGACAGGGCCTATAACTCGGGCTTCACCCCTCCACTTT.

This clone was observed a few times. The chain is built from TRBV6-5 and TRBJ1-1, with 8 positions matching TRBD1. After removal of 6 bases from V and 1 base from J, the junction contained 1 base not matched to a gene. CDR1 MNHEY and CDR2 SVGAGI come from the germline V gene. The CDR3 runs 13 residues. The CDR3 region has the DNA TGTGCCAGCAGCGGACAGGGGAACACTGAAGCTTTCTTT. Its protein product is CASSGQGNTEAFF.

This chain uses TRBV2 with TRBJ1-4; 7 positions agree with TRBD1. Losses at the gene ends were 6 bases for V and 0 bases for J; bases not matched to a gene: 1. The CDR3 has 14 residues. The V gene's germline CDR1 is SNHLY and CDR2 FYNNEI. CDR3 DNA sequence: TGTGCCAGCAGCCAGGGGGCAACTAATGAAAAACTGTTTTTT. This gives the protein CASSQGATNEKLFF.

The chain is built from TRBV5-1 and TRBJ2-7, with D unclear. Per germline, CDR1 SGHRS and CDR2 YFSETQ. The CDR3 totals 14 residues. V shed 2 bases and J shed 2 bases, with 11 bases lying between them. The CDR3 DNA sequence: TGCGCCAGCAGCTTATCGCAGGTGACCTACGAGCAGTACTTC. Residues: CASSLSQVTYEQYF.

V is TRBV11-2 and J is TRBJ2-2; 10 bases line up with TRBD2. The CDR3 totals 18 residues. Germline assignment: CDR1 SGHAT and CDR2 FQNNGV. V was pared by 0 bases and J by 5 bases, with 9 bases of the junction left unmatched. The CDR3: CASSLDHRTSGETGELFF. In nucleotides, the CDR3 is TGTGCCAGCAGCTTAGATCATAGAACTAGCGGGGAAACCGGGGAGCTGTTTTTT.

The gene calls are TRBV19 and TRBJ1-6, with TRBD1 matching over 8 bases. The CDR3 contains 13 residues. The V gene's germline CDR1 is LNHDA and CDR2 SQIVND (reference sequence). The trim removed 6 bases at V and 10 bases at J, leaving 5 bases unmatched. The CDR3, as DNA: TGTGCCAGTAGCGGACAGGGAAAGTCACCCCTCCACTTT. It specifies CASSGQGKSPLHF.

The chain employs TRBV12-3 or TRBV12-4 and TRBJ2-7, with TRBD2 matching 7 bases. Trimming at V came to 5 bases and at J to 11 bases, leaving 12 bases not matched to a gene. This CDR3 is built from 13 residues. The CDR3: CASSGSSGGGKYF. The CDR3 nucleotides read TGTGCCAGCAGTGGTAGTTCGGGGGGAGGGAAGTACTTC.

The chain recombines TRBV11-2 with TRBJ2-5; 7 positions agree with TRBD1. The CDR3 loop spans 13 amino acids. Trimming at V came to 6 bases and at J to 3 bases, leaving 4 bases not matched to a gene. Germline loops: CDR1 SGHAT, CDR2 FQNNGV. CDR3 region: CASSMGQKETQYF. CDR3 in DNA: TGTGCCAGCAGTATGGGACAGAAAGAGACCCAGTACTTC.

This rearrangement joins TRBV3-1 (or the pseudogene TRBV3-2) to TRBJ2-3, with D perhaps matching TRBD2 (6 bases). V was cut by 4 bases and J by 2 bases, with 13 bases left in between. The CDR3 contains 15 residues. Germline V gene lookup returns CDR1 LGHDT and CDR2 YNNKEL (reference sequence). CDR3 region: CASSPRLENTDTQYF. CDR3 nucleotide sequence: TGTGCCAGCAGCCCTCGACTAGAAAACACAGATACGCAGTATTTT.

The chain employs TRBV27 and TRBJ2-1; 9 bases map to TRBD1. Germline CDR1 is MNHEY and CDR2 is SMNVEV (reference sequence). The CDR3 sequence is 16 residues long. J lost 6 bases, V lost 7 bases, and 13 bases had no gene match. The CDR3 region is CASNMLPGQGPNEQFF. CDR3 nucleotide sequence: TGTGCCAGCAACATGCTCCCGGGACAGGGTCCCAATGAGCAGTTCTTC.